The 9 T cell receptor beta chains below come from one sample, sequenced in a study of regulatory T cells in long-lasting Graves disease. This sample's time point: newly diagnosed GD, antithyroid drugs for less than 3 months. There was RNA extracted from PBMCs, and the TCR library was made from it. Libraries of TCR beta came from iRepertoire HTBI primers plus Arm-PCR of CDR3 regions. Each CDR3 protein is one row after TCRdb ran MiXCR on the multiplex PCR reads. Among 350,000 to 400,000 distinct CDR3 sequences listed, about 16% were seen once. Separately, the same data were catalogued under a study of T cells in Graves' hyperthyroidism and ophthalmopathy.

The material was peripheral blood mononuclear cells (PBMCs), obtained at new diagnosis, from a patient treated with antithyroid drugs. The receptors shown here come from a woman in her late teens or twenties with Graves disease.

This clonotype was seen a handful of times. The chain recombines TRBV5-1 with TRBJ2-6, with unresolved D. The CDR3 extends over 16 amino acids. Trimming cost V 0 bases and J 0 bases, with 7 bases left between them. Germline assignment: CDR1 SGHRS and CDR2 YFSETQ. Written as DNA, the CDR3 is TGCGCCAGCAGCTTGGGCAGCCGCTCTGGGGCCAACGTCCTGACTTTC. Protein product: CASSLGSRSGANVLTF.

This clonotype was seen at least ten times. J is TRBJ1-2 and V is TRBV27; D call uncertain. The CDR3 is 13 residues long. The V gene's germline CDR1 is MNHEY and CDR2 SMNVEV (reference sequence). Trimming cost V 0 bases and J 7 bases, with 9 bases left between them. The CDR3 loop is CASSLSGFGGYTF. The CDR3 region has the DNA TGTGCCAGCAGTTTATCAGGTTTCGGTGGCTACACCTTC.

CDR3: CSARVAGAYETQYF. The CDR3 nucleotides are TGCAGTGCTAGGGTAGCGGGGGCTTACGAGACCCAGTACTTC. This rearrangement joins TRBV20-1 to TRBJ2-5; TRBD2 agrees at 9 bases. The V and J ends lost 3 bases and 5 bases, in that order; junction bases with no gene match: 7. Germline V gene lookup returns CDR1 DFQATT and CDR2 SNEGSKA (reference sequence). The CDR3 extends over 14 amino acids.

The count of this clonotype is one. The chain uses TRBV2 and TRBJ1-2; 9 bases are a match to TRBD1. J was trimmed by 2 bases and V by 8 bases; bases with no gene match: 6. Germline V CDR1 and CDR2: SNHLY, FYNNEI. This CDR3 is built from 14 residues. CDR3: CASLRTGENYGYTF. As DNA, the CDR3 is TGTGCCAGCTTGAGGACAGGGGAAAACTATGGCTACACCTTC.

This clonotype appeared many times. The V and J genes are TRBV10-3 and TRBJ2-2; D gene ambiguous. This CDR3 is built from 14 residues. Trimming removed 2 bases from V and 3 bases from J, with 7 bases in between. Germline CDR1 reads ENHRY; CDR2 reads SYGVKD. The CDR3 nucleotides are TGTGCCATCAGTGAGGTAGCCGACACCGGGGAGCTGTTTTTT. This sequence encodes CAISEVADTGELFF.

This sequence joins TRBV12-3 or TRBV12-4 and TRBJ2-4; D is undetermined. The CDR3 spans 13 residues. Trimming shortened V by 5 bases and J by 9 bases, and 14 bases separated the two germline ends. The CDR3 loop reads CASSIIDDSIQYF. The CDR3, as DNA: TGTGCCAGCAGTATAATCGACGATAGCATTCAGTACTTC.

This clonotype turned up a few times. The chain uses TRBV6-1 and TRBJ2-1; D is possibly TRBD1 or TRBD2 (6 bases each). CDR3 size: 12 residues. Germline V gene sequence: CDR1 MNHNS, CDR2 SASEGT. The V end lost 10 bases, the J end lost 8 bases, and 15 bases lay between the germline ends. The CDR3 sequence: CATSEGHYEQFF. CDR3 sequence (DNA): TGTGCCACCTCGGAGGGACACTATGAGCAGTTCTTC.

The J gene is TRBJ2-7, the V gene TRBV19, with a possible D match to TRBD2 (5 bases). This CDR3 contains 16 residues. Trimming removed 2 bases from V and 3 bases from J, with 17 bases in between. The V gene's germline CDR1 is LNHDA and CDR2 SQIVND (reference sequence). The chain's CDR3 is CASSILGGRGGYEQYF. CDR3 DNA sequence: TGTGCCAGTAGTATATTAGGTGGGAGAGGTGGCTACGAGCAGTACTTC. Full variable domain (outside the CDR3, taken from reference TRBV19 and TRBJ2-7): DGGITQSPKYLFRKEGQNVTLSCEQNLNHDAMYWYRQDPGQGLRLIYYSQIVNDFQKGDIAEGYSVSREKKESFPLTVTSAQKNPTAFYLCASSILGGRGGYEQYFGPGTRLTVT.

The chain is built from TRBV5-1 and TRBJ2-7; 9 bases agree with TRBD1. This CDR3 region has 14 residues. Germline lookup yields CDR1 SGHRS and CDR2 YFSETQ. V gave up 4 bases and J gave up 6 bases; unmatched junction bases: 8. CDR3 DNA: TGCGCCAGCAGCCGGGGACAGGGTCACAGCGAGCAGTACTTC. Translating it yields CASSRGQGHSEQYF.